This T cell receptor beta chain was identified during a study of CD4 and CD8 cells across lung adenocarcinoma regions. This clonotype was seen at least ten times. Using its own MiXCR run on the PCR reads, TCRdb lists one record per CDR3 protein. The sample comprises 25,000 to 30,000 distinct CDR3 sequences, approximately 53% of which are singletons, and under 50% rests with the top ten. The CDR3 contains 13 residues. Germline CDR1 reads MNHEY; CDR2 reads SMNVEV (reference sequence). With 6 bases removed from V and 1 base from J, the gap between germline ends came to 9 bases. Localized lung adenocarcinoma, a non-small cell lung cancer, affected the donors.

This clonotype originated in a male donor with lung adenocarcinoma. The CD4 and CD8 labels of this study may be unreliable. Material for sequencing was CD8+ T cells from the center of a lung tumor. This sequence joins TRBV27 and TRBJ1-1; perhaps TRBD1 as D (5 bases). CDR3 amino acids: CASRGGWNTEAFF. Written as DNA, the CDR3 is TGTGCCAGCAGGGGGGGTTGGAACACTGAAGCTTTCTTT.